Following are 23 T cell receptor beta chains from one sample sequenced in a study of shared clonotypes between healthy human individuals. Assay: immunoSEQ multiplex PCR; the TCRdb copy retains only in-frame clones and omits some. The profile covers over a million clones, with roughly 70% appearing a single time and roughly 1.5% taken by the ten largest. The specimen was memory CD4+ T cells sorted from blood. Subset reported: CD45RA-negative fraction. The receptors were sampled from a man younger than 35 in good health.

With regard to this clone: Since a much larger clone is just one base distant, this may be a read error. In the same sample, other DNA sequences code for this CDR3. The gene calls are TRBV7-2 and TRBJ2-2, with D unresolved. The CDR3 contains 12 residues. Germline assignment: CDR1 SGHTA and CDR2 FQGNSA. V lost 5 bases and J 2 bases, leaving 3 bases between the germline ends. The CDR3 bases are TGTGCCAGCAGCCTAAACACCGGGGAGCTGTTTTTT. It yields the protein CASSLNTGELFF.

This chain joins TRBV5-4 and TRBJ2-1; tentatively, D is TRBD1 (5 bases). Germline CDR1 SGHNT, CDR2 YYREEE (reference sequence). The CDR3 is 14 residues long. Trimming removed 0 bases at V and 5 bases at J, with 9 bases between. The CDR3 coding sequence is TGTGCCAGCAGCTTGGGGGGCGTCGACAATGAGCAGTTCTTC. Encoded protein: CASSLGGVDNEQFF. Combining the CDR3 with reference TRBV5-4 and TRBJ2-1 gives the whole variable domain ETGVTQSPTHLIKTRGQQVTLRCSSQSGHNTVSWYQQALGQGPQFIFQYYREEENGRGNFPPRFSGLQFPNYSSELNVNALELDDSALYLCASSLGGVDNEQFFGPGTRLTVL.

V and J are TRBV28 and TRBJ1-5; maybe TRBD1 (5 bases). Trimming took off 7 bases at V and 1 base at J, with 20 bases between the two ends. Germline-derived CDR1 and CDR2 are MDHEN and SYDVKM. The CDR3 has 17 residues. DNA for the CDR3: TGTGCCAGCAACTTATCGCAAATAGGGACGAGCAATCAGCCCCAGCATTTT. As protein: CASNLSQIGTSNQPQHF.

About this clone itself: Germline and junction disagree at one end, which may indicate a read error. This chain uses TRBV30 with TRBJ2-5; D remains ambiguous. Germline loops: CDR1 GTSNPN, CDR2 SVGIG (reference sequence). There are 11 residues in the CDR3. The CDR3 protein is CDWSVQETQYF. The CDR3 DNA reads as TGTGACTGGAGTGTACAGGAGACCCAGTACTTC.

This sequence joins TRBV5-1 and TRBJ1-3; TRBD1 matches 7 bases. V trimming: 9 bases; J trimming: 0 bases; junction bases outside the gene matches: 9. The germline gives CDR1 SGHRS, CDR2 YFSETQ. The CDR3 runs to 15 residues. The CDR3 bases are TGCGCCACCTCGGAGGGGGCTTACTCTGGAAACACCATATATTTT. This sequence encodes CATSEGAYSGNTIYF.

The chain has TRBV30 and TRBJ1-5; D remains unclear. With 5 bases removed from V and 2 bases from J, the gap between germline ends came to 7 bases. Germline CDR1 reads GTSNPN; CDR2 reads SVGIG (reference sequence). The CDR3 extends over 12 amino acids. The CDR3 DNA reads as TGTGCCTGGGGCCGGGGCAATCAGCCCCAGCATTTT. It yields the protein CAWGRGNQPQHF.

The rearrangement links TRBV11-2 to TRBJ2-7; 12 bases are a match to TRBD2. V shed 5 bases and J 2 bases; nucleotides not matched to a gene: 7. This CDR3 has 16 amino acids. Germline V gene lookup returns CDR1 SGHAT and CDR2 FQNNGV. CDR3 sequence: CASSPLAGGTTYEQYF. The CDR3 coding sequence is TGTGCCAGCAGCCCACTAGCGGGAGGTACCACCTACGAGCAGTACTTC.

The chain employs TRBV5-4 and TRBJ2-2; D may correspond to TRBD1 or TRBD2 (5 bases each). Trimming pared 4 bases from V and 1 base from J, leaving 8 bases between. The CDR3 runs 14 residues. CDR1 is SGHNT, CDR2 YYREEE, per germline (reference sequence). CDR3 coding DNA: TGTGCCAGCAGCCGAGGGGAGAACACCGGGGAGCTGTTTTTT. Translation gives CASSRGENTGELFF. Supplemented by reference TRBV5-4 and TRBJ2-2, the full variable domain reads ETGVTQSPTHLIKTRGQQVTLRCSSQSGHNTVSWYQQALGQGPQFIFQYYREEENGRGNFPPRFSGLQFPNYSSELNVNALELDDSALYLCASSRGENTGELFFGEGSRLTVL.

The chain is built from TRBV6-1 and TRBJ2-5; D remains ambiguous. Between the trimmed V and J ends, which lost 6 bases and 0 bases, there was a span of 11 bases. The CDR3 sequence is 14 residues long. Germline CDR1 reads MNHNS; CDR2 reads SASEGT. The CDR3 nucleotides are TGTGCCAGCAGCGGATTGGGGTACCAAGAGACCCAGTACTTC. It specifies CASSGLGYQETQYF.

The chain combines TRBV28 with TRBJ1-6; D not certain. The V end was cut by 5 bases, the J end by 6 bases, with 14 bases between. Looked up from germline, CDR1 is MDHEN and CDR2 is SYDVKM. The CDR3 spans 15 residues. This chain's CDR3 is CASSAAGGGNSPLHF. The CDR3 DNA reads as TGTGCCAGCAGTGCCGCAGGAGGTGGTAATTCACCCCTCCACTTT. The full variable domain, with the rest looked up from reference TRBV28 and TRBJ1-6, is DVKVTQSSRYLVKRTGEKVFLECVQDMDHENMFWYRQDPGLGLRLIYFSYDVKMKEKGDIPEGYSVSREKKERFSLILESASTNQTSMYLCASSAAGGGNSPLHFGNGTRLTVT.

Regarding this clone: The same CDR3 arises from other DNA sequences in this sample as well. The chain joins TRBV5-1 to TRBJ2-5; D is ambiguous. V was clipped by 0 bases and J by 2 bases, with 14 bases between them. CDR1 and CDR2 from the germline V gene are SGHRS and YFSETQ. The CDR3 sequence is 16 residues long. The CDR3 loop is CASSLAGTDLQETQYF. The CDR3 coding sequence is TGCGCCAGCAGCTTGGCCGGTACAGACTTACAAGAGACCCAGTACTTC. The whole variable domain, remainder taken from reference TRBV5-1 and TRBJ2-5, is KAGVTQTPRYLIKTRGQQVTLSCSPISGHRSVSWYQQTPGQGLQFLFEYFSETQRNKGNFPGRFSGRQFSNSRSEMNVSTLELGDSALYLCASSLAGTDLQETQYFGPGTRLLVL.

This rearrangement joins TRBV5-1 to TRBJ1-4, with D perhaps TRBD1 (6 bases). CDR3 length: 15 amino acids. Germline CDR1 is SGHRS and CDR2 is YFSETQ. V was clipped by 0 bases and J by 2 bases, with 8 bases between them. CDR3 nucleotide sequence: TGCGCCAGCAGCTTGGAAGGGGGTACTAATGAAAAACTGTTTTTT. Translation gives CASSLEGGTNEKLFF.

The rearrangement joins TRBV5-4 to TRBJ1-6; 7 bases align to TRBD1. The CDR3 runs 16 residues. V was pared by 2 bases and J by 6 bases, with 8 bases of the junction left unmatched. Germline values: CDR1 SGHNT, CDR2 YYREEE (reference sequence). CDR3 bases: TGTGCCAGCAGCTTACGGACAGGAGGAGGTAATTCACCCCTCCACTTT. It is translated as CASSLRTGGGNSPLHF.

The chain links TRBV30 to TRBJ1-1; TRBD1 matches at 8 bases. Germline CDR1 GTSNPN, CDR2 SVGIG (reference sequence). Unmatched junction bases numbered 10, after V lost 3 bases and J lost 10 bases. The CDR3 runs 13 residues. CDR3 DNA sequence: TGTGCCTGGAGCGGACAGGGTGGATTGATAGCTTTCTTT. Protein: CAWSGQGGLIAFF.

This clone was detected a few times. The chain links TRBV18 to TRBJ2-1; D is uncertain. CDR1 is KGHSH and CDR2 is LQKENI in the germline V gene. This CDR3 has 11 amino acids. V was cut by 4 bases and J by 4 bases, with 2 bases left in between. CDR3 DNA: TGTGCCAGCTCACTTTACAATGAGCAGTTCTTC. Amino acid sequence: CASSLYNEQFF.

J is TRBJ1-1 and V is TRBV11-2; D call uncertain. With 5 bases removed from V and 4 bases from J, the gap between germline ends came to 11 bases. The CDR3 covers 13 residues. Germline V gene lookup returns CDR1 SGHAT and CDR2 FQNNGV. As DNA, the CDR3 is TGTGCCAGCAGCCCGATGCAGTCCACTGAAGCTTTCTTT. It yields the protein CASSPMQSTEAFF.

This clone was counted at least ten times. The chain recombines TRBV7-9 with TRBJ2-6, with a possible D match to TRBD1 (5 bases). CDR1 and CDR2 from the germline V gene are SEHNR and FQNEAQ (reference sequence). The CDR3 is made up of 18 amino acids. V lost 7 bases and J lost 3, with 22 bases in between. CDR3 amino acids: CASIPGWGLGGGANVLTF. The CDR3, as DNA: TGTGCCAGCATCCCAGGTTGGGGCTTGGGTGGTGGGGCCAACGTCCTGACTTTC.

The chain uses TRBV6-6 and TRBJ1-1, with TRBD1 matching 10 bases. Germline CDR1 MNHNY, CDR2 SVGAGI (reference sequence). The ends lost 5 bases at V and 4 bases at J; junction bases unmatched: 7. CDR3 length equals 15 residues. The CDR3 bases are TGTGCCAGCAGTACTACGGACAGGGGGATCACTGAAGCTTTCTTT. Translated: CASSTTDRGITEAFF.

The CDR3 DNA is TGTGCCAGCAGTTACCGGGGGGGCGTCAAAAGCGGGGAGCTGTTTTTT. As protein: CASSYRGGVKSGELFF. This chain connects TRBV6-5 to TRBJ2-2; 8 bases are a match to TRBD2. Germline CDR1 reads MNHEY; CDR2 reads SVGAGI. CDR3 length: 16 residues. Losses at the gene ends were 2 bases for V and 7 bases for J; bases not matched to a gene: 9.

V usage is TRBV5-1 and J usage is TRBJ2-3; the match to TRBD2 covers 12 bases. Unmatched junction bases numbered 17, after V lost 4 bases and J lost 2 bases. From germline, CDR1 is SGHRS and CDR2 YFSETQ. The CDR3 runs 20 residues. CDR3 bases: TGCGCCAGCAGCCCCGGGCTAGCGGGGGGGCCGTTCCTCGACACAGATACGCAGTATTTT. Translating it yields CASSPGLAGGPFLDTDTQYF.

A word on this clone: This may be a read error: a much more frequent sequence differs by one nucleotide. This sequence joins TRBV6-1 and TRBJ1-2; 7 bases fit TRBD1. This CDR3 has 14 amino acids. CDR1 MNHNS and CDR2 SASEGT come from the germline V gene. The ends lost 6 bases at V and 0 bases at J; junction bases unmatched: 4. CDR3 coding DNA: TGTGCCAGCAGCGCCGGGACAGCTAACTATGGCTACACCTTC. Its translation is CASSAGTANYGYTF.

The chain employs TRBV18 and TRBJ1-3; D ambiguous. CDR1 is KGHSH, CDR2 LQKENI, per germline. CDR3 length equals 15 residues. The germline V and J ends were trimmed by 4 bases and 2 bases, with 12 bases remaining between them. The CDR3 spells CASSLARVAGNTIYF. In nucleotides, the CDR3 is TGTGCCAGCTCACTTGCCAGAGTGGCTGGAAACACCATATATTTT.

This clone came up a few times. The chain carries TRBV5-1 and TRBJ1-6; possibly TRBD1 for D (6 bases). This CDR3 has 16 amino acids. Germline V gene lookup returns CDR1 SGHRS and CDR2 YFSETQ. Trimming stripped 0 bases from V and 8 bases from J, with 15 bases between. CDR3 protein: CASSLDGQFRDSPLHF. CDR3 DNA: TGCGCCAGCAGCTTGGATGGACAGTTCCGGGATTCACCCCTCCACTTT.